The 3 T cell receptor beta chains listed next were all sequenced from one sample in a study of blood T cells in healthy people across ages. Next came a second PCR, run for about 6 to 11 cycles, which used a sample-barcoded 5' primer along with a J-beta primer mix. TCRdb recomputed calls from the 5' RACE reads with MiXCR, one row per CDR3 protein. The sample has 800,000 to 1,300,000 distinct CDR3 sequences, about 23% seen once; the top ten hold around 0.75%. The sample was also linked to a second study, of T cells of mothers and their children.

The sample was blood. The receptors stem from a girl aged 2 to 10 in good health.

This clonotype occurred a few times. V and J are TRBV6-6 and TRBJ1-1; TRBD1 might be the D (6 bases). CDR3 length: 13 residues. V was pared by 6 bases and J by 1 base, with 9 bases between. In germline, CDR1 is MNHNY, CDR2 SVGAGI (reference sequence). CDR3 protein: CASRMTGNTEAFF. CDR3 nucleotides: TGTGCCAGCAGAATGACAGGGAACACTGAAGCTTTCTTT.

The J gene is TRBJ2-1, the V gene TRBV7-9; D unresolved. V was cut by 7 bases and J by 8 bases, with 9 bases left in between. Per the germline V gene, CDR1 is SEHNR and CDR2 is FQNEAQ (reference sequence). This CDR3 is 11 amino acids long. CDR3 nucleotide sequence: TGTGCCAGCAATAGTGTGGATGAGCAGTTCTTC. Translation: CASNSVDEQFF.

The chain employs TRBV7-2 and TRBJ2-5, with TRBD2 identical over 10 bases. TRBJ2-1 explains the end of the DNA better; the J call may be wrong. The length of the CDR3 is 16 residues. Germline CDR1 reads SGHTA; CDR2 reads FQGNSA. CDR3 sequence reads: CASSSQERGGSNEQFF. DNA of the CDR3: TGTGCCAGCAGCTCCCAGGAGCGGGGGGGCTCCAATGAGCAGTTCTTC.